The rows below give T cell receptor beta chains drawn from one sample of a study of shared clonotypes between healthy human individuals. Some clones are missing from TCRdb's copy, which holds only in-frame ones; the method was immunoSEQ multiplex PCR. The sample shows about a million clones, about 74% of them seen only once. Sequencing input: memory CD4+ T cells sorted from blood. Every receptor here comes from a man between 18 and 29 years old in good health. The CDR3 runs from the conserved cysteine through the conserved F or W. D genes are given only for firm matches.

d_call	v_call	j_call	cdr3_aa
-	TRBV4-1	TRBJ2-7	CASSQDTGRNEQYF
TRBD1	TRBV6-1	TRBJ2-5	CASSEDRGQGETQYF
-	TRBV28	TRBJ1-2	CASSLFQGSYGYTF
-	TRBV28	TRBJ2-7	CASSSPGRTANYEQYF
-	TRBV2	TRBJ1-6	CASSMGSYNSPLHF
TRBD2	TRBV7-2	TRBJ2-3	CASGLAGTDTQYF
-	TRBV10-3	TRBJ1-3	CAISDTTLSGNTIYF
-	TRBV28	TRBJ1-6	CAGTQGHPLHF
TRBD2	TRBV5-1	TRBJ2-1	CASSPGTSGTGNEQFF
TRBD1	TRBV6-1	TRBJ1-1	CASSRQGMNTEAFF
-	TRBV10-3	TRBJ2-1	CAINPSGAFNEQFF
TRBD1	TRBV27	TRBJ2-2	CASSLSNRGLENTGELFF
TRBD2	TRBV5-6	TRBJ2-3	CASSLTSGSGTQYF
-	TRBV14	TRBJ2-1	CASSQDLRGNYNEQFF
TRBD2	TRBV10-3	TRBJ2-3	CAISRQGRASGKEDTQYF
TRBD1	TRBV6-1	TRBJ1-6	CASSQGQGSSYNSPLHF
-	TRBV10-3	TRBJ2-3	CAISGVAKTDTQYF
TRBD1	TRBV29-1	TRBJ1-4	CSVTGGVDEKLFF
TRBD1	TRBV5-6	TRBJ1-6	CASSLRQGQSPLHF
-	TRBV5-5	TRBJ1-1	CASSLHLQTVNTEAFF
TRBD2	TRBV6-7	TRBJ2-1	CASSYRTSGGHEQFF
-	TRBV5-4	TRBJ2-3	CASSRYYNTDTQYF
-	TRBV7-3	TRBJ2-5	CASSLRGGDIQETQYF
TRBD2	TRBV7-9	TRBJ2-1	CASTRTSGRQSSYNEQFF
TRBD1	TRBV14	TRBJ1-3	CASSRGQGYSGNTIYF
-	TRBV7-6	TRBJ1-1	CASSPGQKLNTEAFF
-	TRBV5-6	TRBJ2-5	CASSFYRGTQYF